This T cell receptor (beta chain) was sequenced during a study of T cells in Graves' hyperthyroidism and ophthalmopathy. Study-level results: Most clonotypes that expanded in the thyroid above 0.001 also showed up in blood. Ophthalmopathy prediction by the model preceded onset by a median approximately 6.1 months.

Stability of Graves' hyperthyroidism was defined as absent ophthalmopathy progression within 18 months. TCR beta CDR3 regions were amplified from RNA transcripts. Using the HTBI primer set, a first-round RT-PCR was run on the TCR CDR3. TCRdb analysed the multiplex PCR reads with MiXCR anew, one entry per CDR3 protein. Of about 99,000 distinct CDR3 sequences listed, over 45% were seen once; the top ten hold about 28%. With V trimmed by 3 bases and J by 6 bases, 5 bases remained unmatched. There are 13 residues in the CDR3. The V gene's germline CDR1 is SGDLS and CDR2 YYNGEE. This clonotype was seen at least ten times. Its antigen is as yet unknown.

Sequencing was done on a sample of blood. The V gene is TRBV9, the J gene TRBJ2-7; 8 positions match TRBD1. This TCR derives from a man aged 35-49 years with Graves' hyperthyroidism. CDR3 amino acids: CASSGFTGGEQYF. CDR3 bases: TGTGCCAGCAGCGGATTTACAGGGGGCGAGCAGTACTTC.